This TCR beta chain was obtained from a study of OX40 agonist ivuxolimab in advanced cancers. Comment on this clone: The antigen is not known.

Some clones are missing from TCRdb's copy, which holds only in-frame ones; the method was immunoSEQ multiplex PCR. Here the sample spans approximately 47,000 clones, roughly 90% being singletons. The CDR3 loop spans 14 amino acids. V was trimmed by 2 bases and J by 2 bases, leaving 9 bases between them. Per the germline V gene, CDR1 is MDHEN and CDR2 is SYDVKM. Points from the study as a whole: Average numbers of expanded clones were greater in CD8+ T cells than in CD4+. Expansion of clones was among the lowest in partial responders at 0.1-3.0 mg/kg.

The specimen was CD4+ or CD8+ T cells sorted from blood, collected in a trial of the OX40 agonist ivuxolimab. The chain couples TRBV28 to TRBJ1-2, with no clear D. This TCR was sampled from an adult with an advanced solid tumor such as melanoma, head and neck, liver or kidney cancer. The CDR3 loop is CASSLTAGNYGYTF. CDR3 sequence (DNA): TGTGCCAGCAGTTTAACAGCGGGCAACTATGGCTACACCTTC.